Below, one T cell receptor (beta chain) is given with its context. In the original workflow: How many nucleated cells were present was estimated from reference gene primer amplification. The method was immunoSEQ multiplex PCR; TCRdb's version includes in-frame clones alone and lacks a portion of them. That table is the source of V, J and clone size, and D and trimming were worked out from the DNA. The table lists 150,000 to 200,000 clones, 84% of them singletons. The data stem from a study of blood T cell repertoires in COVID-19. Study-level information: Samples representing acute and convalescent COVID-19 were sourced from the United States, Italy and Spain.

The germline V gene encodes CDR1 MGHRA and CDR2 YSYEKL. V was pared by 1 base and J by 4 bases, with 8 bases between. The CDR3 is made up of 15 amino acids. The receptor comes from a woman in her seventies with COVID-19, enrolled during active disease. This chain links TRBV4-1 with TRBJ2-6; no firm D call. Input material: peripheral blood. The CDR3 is CASSQARVGANVLTF. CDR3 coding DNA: TGCGCCAGCAGCCAAGCGAGAGTGGGGGCCAACGTCCTGACTTTC.